This T cell receptor (beta chain) comes out of a study of cytomegalovirus exposure and HLA in healthy donors. As to this clone: The antigen is undetermined. The sample contains more than one DNA sequence encoding this CDR3.

Findings and caveats of the study: The TCR clusters that emerged in the first cohort tended, a later analysis found, to co-occur in the 120 or so validation repertoires.

Clones were read by immunoSEQ multiplex PCR, and TCRdb kept only the in-frame ones, dropping some. The table lists 35,000 to 55,000 clones, approximately 93% of them singletons. V was cut by 0 bases and J by 3 bases, with 13 bases left in between. The CDR3 is made up of 15 amino acids. CDR1 SGHRS and CDR2 YFSETQ come from the germline V gene. Sequencing used PBMCs. This sequence was found in a woman aged 18-30 years in good health and CMV-seronegative. The V gene is TRBV5-1, the J gene TRBJ2-7; tentative D call: TRBD1 (5 bases). Here the CDR3 DNA reads TGCGCCAGCAGCTTGGTATCCCTTGACAGCTACGAGCAGTACTTC. It specifies CASSLVSLDSYEQYF. Looking up the rest from reference TRBV5-1 and TRBJ2-7 gives the full variable domain: KAGVTQTPRYLIKTRGQQVTLSCSPISGHRSVSWYQQTPGQGLQFLFEYFSETQRNKGNFPGRFSGRQFSNSRSEMNVSTLELGDSALYLCASSLVSLDSYEQYFGPGTRLTVT.